Below are 23 T cell receptor beta chains sequenced from a single sample in a study of blood T cell repertoires in COVID-19 (dated by TCRdb to the early 2020s). To prepare the library, the immunoSEQ multiplex PCR assay was applied. Entries here come from immuneACCESS through TCRdb and include only in-frame sequences with V and J called. Some clones fail to appear in such tables; in the studies checked, an unresolved V gene covers under half of the shortfall, and the cause of the remainder is unknown. Recorded for this sample are about 290,000 clones; around 81% of them occurred a single time. Of the sample, about 4% is held by the ten largest clones. What was sequenced was peripheral blood. The receptors were sampled from a woman between 50 and 59 years old with active or convalescent COVID-19.

The chain recombines TRBV30 with TRBJ2-1; TRBD1 might be the D (6 bases). This CDR3 comprises 13 residues. The V gene's germline CDR1 is GTSNPN and CDR2 SVGIG (reference sequence). The ends were cut back, 4 bases at V and 4 bases at J, with 11 bases in the middle. CDR3 in DNA: TGTGCCTGGAACCCTGGACAGTACAATGAGCAGTTCTTC. Amino acids: CAWNPGQYNEQFF.

The chain carries TRBV18 and TRBJ2-1; 7 positions match TRBD1. V was clipped by 3 bases and J by 1 base; unmatched bases: 6. The CDR3 runs to 16 residues. CDR1 and CDR2 from the germline V gene are KGHSH and LQKENI. CDR3 sequence: CASSPGVRGSYNEQFF. The CDR3 DNA is TGTGCCAGCTCACCGGGCGTCAGGGGGTCCTACAATGAGCAGTTCTTC.

The chain employs TRBV19 and TRBJ2-7; D is perhaps TRBD2 (6 bases). From germline, CDR1 is LNHDA and CDR2 SQIVND (reference sequence). V dropped 1 base and J dropped 7 bases, with 11 bases sitting between them. The CDR3 extends over 13 amino acids. CDR3 protein: CASSIAGTAEQYF. The CDR3 DNA follows: TGTGCCAGTAGTATAGCGGGGACTGCGGAGCAGTACTTC.

To note about this clone: Other DNA sequences in the same sample also yield this CDR3. The chain is built from TRBV19 and TRBJ1-6; TRBD1 is a possible D gene (5 bases). The germline V gene encodes CDR1 LNHDA and CDR2 SQIVND (reference sequence). This CDR3 contains 15 residues. V was clipped by 5 bases and J by 0 bases, with 8 bases between them. For the CDR3, the DNA is TGTGCCAGTAGTGACAGAAGCTCCTATAATTCACCCCTCCACTTT. It yields the protein CASSDRSSYNSPLHF.

This chain's CDR3 is CASSQFSEQFF. The CDR3 DNA sequence: TGTGCCAGCAGCCAATTCAGTGAGCAGTTCTTC. The chain has TRBV7-2 and TRBJ2-1; D remains unclear. The CDR3 covers 11 residues. The germline V gene has CDR1 SGHTA and CDR2 FQGNSA. V lost 5 bases, J lost 9 bases, and 8 bases lay in between.

The V call is TRBV9, the J call TRBJ2-7; the match to TRBD1 covers 9 bases. The V gene end was trimmed by 3 bases and the J gene end by 3 bases; junction bases not matched to a gene: 7. In germline, CDR1 is SGDLS, CDR2 YYNGEE. This CDR3 is 15 amino acids long. Here the CDR3 DNA reads TGTGCCAGCAGCGCCGCGGCGGGACAGGGCTACGAGCAGTACTTC. Translating gives CASSAAAGQGYEQYF.

This chain uses TRBV2 with TRBJ1-4; a weak D match, TRBD1 (5 bases). Germline lookup yields CDR1 SNHLY and CDR2 FYNNEI. The CDR3 runs to 14 residues. Trimming removed 5 bases from V and 7 bases from J, with 14 bases in between. The CDR3 nucleotides read TGTGCCAGCAGTCTGGTGCAGGGAGGTGAAAAACTGTTTTTT. Its translation is CASSLVQGGEKLFF. The full variable domain, in which reference TRBV2 and TRBJ1-4 provide the parts outside the CDR3, is EPEVTQTPSHQVTQMGQEVILRCVPISNHLYFYWYRQILGQKVEFLVSFYNNEISEKSEIFDDQFSVERPDGSNFTLKIRSTKLEDSAMYFCASSLVQGGEKLFFGSGTQLSVL.

The V and J genes are TRBV3-1 (or the pseudogene TRBV3-2) and TRBJ1-6, with TRBD1 as a possible D gene (5 bases). The ends were cut back, 1 base at V and 0 bases at J, with 7 bases in the middle. CDR1 and CDR2 from the germline V gene are LGHDT and YNNKEL (reference sequence). The CDR3 has 16 residues. In DNA, the CDR3 is TGTGCCAGCAGCCAAGGGACATACTCCTATAATTCACCCCTCCACTTT. It yields the protein CASSQGTYSYNSPLHF.

The chain carries TRBV15 and TRBJ2-7, with D possibly TRBD2 on 5 matching bases. There are 16 residues in the CDR3. Trimming removed 3 bases from V and 0 bases from J, with 15 bases in between. CDR1 and CDR2 (germline): LNHNV, YYDKDF (reference sequence). CDR3 sequence reads: CATSRTSGLSSYEQYF. The CDR3 DNA is TGTGCCACCAGCAGGACCAGCGGATTAAGCTCCTACGAGCAGTACTTC.

The chain combines TRBV12-5 with TRBJ2-1; TRBD2 matches 8 bases. V was pared by 6 bases and J by 8 bases, with 12 bases of the junction left unmatched. Germline V gene sequence: CDR1 LGHNT, CDR2 FRNRAP. CDR3 length: 15 amino acids. CDR3 DNA: TGTGCTAGTGGGCCGGGACTAGTTTTCCAGGATGAGCAGTTCTTC. This translates into CASGPGLVFQDEQFF.

The CDR3 DNA reads TGTGCCACCAGTGAAAGAACTAGCGGGGTCTACAATGAGCAGTTCTTC. Protein product: CATSERTSGVYNEQFF. This chain links TRBV24-1 with TRBJ2-1; 10 nucleotides agree with TRBD2. Germline CDR1 is KGHDR and CDR2 is SFDVKD. The CDR3 runs to 16 residues. The junction had 5 bases not matched to a gene; V was cut back by 4 bases and J by 3 bases.

This chain connects TRBV5-1 to TRBJ1-1; D unresolved. V was shortened by 1 base and J by 0 bases, with 4 bases between the two germline ends. There are 13 residues in the CDR3. Looked up from germline, CDR1 is SGHRS and CDR2 is YFSETQ. The CDR3 region is CASSLKLNTEAFF. CDR3 DNA: TGCGCCAGCAGCTTGAAGCTGAACACTGAAGCTTTCTTT.

For the CDR3, the DNA is TGTGCCAGCAGCTTGTGGCTAGCGGGGTTCACAGATACGCAGTATTTT. Translation gives CASSLWLAGFTDTQYF. J is TRBJ2-3 and V is TRBV5-6; 9 nucleotides line up with TRBD2. Trimming took 1 base from V and 2 from J; bases not matched to a gene: 5. This CDR3 region has 16 residues. Germline loops: CDR1 SGHDT, CDR2 YYEEEE. The variable domain in full, with the rest retrieved from reference TRBV5-6 and TRBJ2-3, is DAGVTQSPTHLIKTRGQQVTLRCSPKSGHDTVSWYQQALGQGPQFIFQYYEEEERQRGNFPDRFSGHQFPNYSSELNVNALLLGDSALYLCASSLWLAGFTDTQYFGPGTRLTVL.

The rearrangement links TRBV11-2 to TRBJ1-5; no firm D call. The V end lost 5 bases, the J end lost 2 bases, and 7 bases lay between the germline ends. This CDR3 is 13 amino acids long. CDR1 and CDR2 (germline): SGHAT, FQNNGV. CDR3 loop: CASSAEGNQPQHF. The CDR3 bases are TGTGCCAGCAGCGCGGAGGGCAATCAGCCCCAGCATTTT.

This clone was observed a single time. The chain has TRBV3-1 (or the pseudogene TRBV3-2) and TRBJ2-7; no clear D gene. Trimming removed 1 base at V and 2 bases at J, with 9 bases between. Per germline, CDR1 LGHDT and CDR2 YNNKEL (reference sequence). This CDR3 has 14 residues. Written as DNA, the CDR3 is TGTGCCAGCAGCCAAGTAGCTAATACCTACGAGCAGTACTTC. Translating gives CASSQVANTYEQYF.

The chain couples TRBV3-1 (or the pseudogene TRBV3-2) to TRBJ2-6, with 13 bases identical to TRBD2. Trimming removed 4 bases from V and 2 bases from J; junction bases left unmatched: 2. This CDR3 contains 17 residues. Germline CDR1 and CDR2: LGHDT and YNNKEL (reference sequence). CDR3 DNA sequence: TGTGCCAGCAGCCTGGGACTAGCGGGAACTGGGGCCAACGTCCTGACTTTC. It is translated as CASSLGLAGTGANVLTF.

The chain has TRBV7-8 and TRBJ2-1; 9 bases line up with TRBD2. With 5 bases clipped from V and 5 bases from J, the junction kept 13 bases outside the gene matches. CDR3 length: 17 amino acids. CDR1 SGHVS and CDR2 FQNEAQ come from the germline V gene. The CDR3 sequence is CASSPIFSGSYDNEQFF. The CDR3, as DNA: TGTGCCAGCAGCCCAATCTTTAGCGGGAGTTACGACAATGAGCAGTTCTTC.

The chain joins TRBV6-1 to TRBJ2-1; possibly TRBD2 for D (6 bases). Germline CDR1 MNHNS, CDR2 SASEGT. This CDR3 region has 16 residues. The V gene lost 4 bases and the J gene lost 0 bases, with 13 bases spanning the gap. In nucleotides, the CDR3 is TGTGCCAGCAGTGGGAGGGGCTTCAGCTCCTACAATGAGCAGTTCTTC. This sequence encodes CASSGRGFSSYNEQFF.

The CDR3 region has the DNA TGCAGCGTTGAACCCGACAGCACCGGGGAGCTGTTTTTT. Protein product: CSVEPDSTGELFF. The chain is built from TRBV29-1 and TRBJ2-2, with D perhaps TRBD1 (5 bases). Per the germline V gene, CDR1 is SQVTM and CDR2 is ANQGSEA. The CDR3 contains 13 residues. The V gene lost 2 bases and the J gene lost 4 bases, with 8 bases spanning the gap.

This clone was picked up one time. The V gene is TRBV27, the J gene TRBJ2-5, with D possibly TRBD2 on 6 matching bases. Germline V gives CDR1 MNHEY, CDR2 SMNVEV (reference sequence). The V gene lost 0 bases and the J gene lost 5 bases, with 10 bases spanning the gap. The CDR3 has 14 amino acids. In DNA, the CDR3 is TGTGCCAGCAGTTTATCACGACTAGGCGAGACCCAGTACTTC. This translates into CASSLSRLGETQYF.

This rearrangement joins TRBV30 to TRBJ1-6; no firm D call. The CDR3 spans 13 residues. Trimming removed 4 bases from V and 13 bases from J, with 17 bases in between. Germline CDR1 GTSNPN, CDR2 SVGIG (reference sequence). CDR3 sequence reads: CAWTRNTLEPLHF. DNA for the CDR3: TGTGCCTGGACAAGAAATACCCTGGAGCCCCTCCACTTT.

The rearrangement uses TRBV9 and TRBJ2-1; 9 positions match TRBD1. Trimming took 4 bases from V and 4 from J; bases not matched to a gene: 6. The length of the CDR3 is 15 residues. Looked up from germline, CDR1 is SGDLS and CDR2 is YYNGEE. In DNA form, the CDR3 reads TGTGCCAGCAGCAACCCGGGACAGGGATACAATGAGCAGTTCTTC. Its translation: CASSNPGQGYNEQFF.

The rearrangement links TRBV19 to TRBJ2-1; TRBD1 matches at 7 bases. CDR3 length equals 16 residues. CDR1 is LNHDA and CDR2 is SQIVND in the germline V gene (reference sequence). V dropped 2 bases and J dropped 0; count of bases not matched to a gene: 4. The CDR3 loop is CASSIKTGSSYNEQFF. As DNA, the CDR3 is TGTGCCAGTAGTATAAAGACAGGGAGCTCCTACAATGAGCAGTTCTTC.